The rows below give T cell receptor beta chains drawn from one sample of a study of T cell responses to AZD1222 COVID-19 vaccine. Sequencing was performed with immunoSEQ multiplex PCR; in TCRdb, only in-frame clones are kept and a portion is missing. The sample lists about 97,000 clones, 85% to 90% occurring once. Sequencing was performed on peripheral blood, taken on day 0 of AZD1222 vaccination. The receptor set was obtained from an adult in good health. Each CDR3 is given with its conserved first and last residue. Each record gives: V gene, J gene, CDR3 protein.

v_call: TRBV5-6; j_call: TRBJ1-2; cdr3_aa: CASSLTEPGGYTF
v_call: TRBV7-2; j_call: TRBJ1-2; cdr3_aa: CASSFIRQGRGNYGYTF
v_call: TRBV24-1; j_call: TRBJ2-7; cdr3_aa: CATSSGQAPNEQYF
v_call: TRBV6-2/TRBV6-3; j_call: TRBJ1-4; cdr3_aa: CASSPGGPNEKLFF
v_call: TRBV10-3; j_call: TRBJ2-7; cdr3_aa: CAIGQGFYEQYF
v_call: TRBV7-2; j_call: TRBJ2-5; cdr3_aa: CASSFTIRAETQYF
v_call: TRBV5-6; j_call: TRBJ1-5; cdr3_aa: CASSSDRLQPQHF
v_call: TRBV9; j_call: TRBJ2-5; cdr3_aa: CASSVGGLVTETQYF
v_call: TRBV5-6; j_call: TRBJ1-2; cdr3_aa: CASSPGQTYGYTF
v_call: TRBV11-1; j_call: TRBJ2-1; cdr3_aa: CASSLQGGDGEQFF
v_call: TRBV20-1; j_call: TRBJ1-3; cdr3_aa: CSASQDGNTIYF
v_call: TRBV2; j_call: TRBJ2-1; cdr3_aa: CASNGYHEQFF
v_call: TRBV29-1; j_call: TRBJ2-1; cdr3_aa: CSVEDPNSGVNEQFF
v_call: TRBV6-5; j_call: TRBJ1-1; cdr3_aa: CASTSPTRMNTEAFF
v_call: TRBV30; j_call: TRBJ1-2; cdr3_aa: CAWSSRTESKGYTF
v_call: TRBV7-2; j_call: TRBJ1-4; cdr3_aa: CASSLAGRTNEKLFF